This TCR beta chain emerged from a study of early T cells in non-severe SARS-CoV-2 infection (dated by TCRdb to the early 2020s). With regard to the full study: Because TCR sequencing relied on bulk RNA taken from unsorted whole blood, pairing of alpha and beta chains was not possible.

What the work shows at the level of the full study, not this receptor alone: VDJdb matching was skewed toward anti-spike CD8 responses and likely underestimated virus-specific expansions, missing private and CD4 specificities.

This clonotype has ten or more counts. The antigen it binds to is not known. The input lacks base qualities; no much larger clone sits a single base away. Measured from the cysteine to the phenylalanine, the CDR3 is 15 residues long. CDR3 DNA only is kept here, 45 bases in frame from base 1. Via the germline V gene, CDR1 is SGHRS and CDR2 YFSETQ. The trim is 4 bases for V and 6 bases for J, with a gap of 16 bases between the germline ends. Library prep was done by 5' RACE. The sample was run on a NextSeq 500. The TCR library protocol attached unique molecular identifiers to individual cDNA molecules to correct for sequencing error and PCR bias. TCR alpha and beta chains were both sequenced, and the abundances of alpha and beta sequences in each sample were closely correlated with each other. Regarding the original processing steps: Decombinator V4 was used to annotate TCR sequences for V gene, J gene and CDR3. Expanded TCRs were defined as changing significantly between any two time points under a Poisson model with p below 0.0001. Abundances of TCRs were expressed as counts per million after normalisation to the total number of TCRs sequenced in each sample. TRAV1-2 paired with TRAJ12, TRAJ20 or TRAJ33 defined MAIT TCRs, while TRAV10 paired with TRAJ18 defined iNKT TCRs. VDJdb, accessed 1 November 2021, was searched for CMV, EBV and SARS-CoV-2 annotated TCRs, with TCRs annotated for multiple antigens excluded. TCRdb reworked the public reads: Q25 trimming with fastp, MiXCR clone assembly, productive beta chains retained. CDR3 protein duplicates are merged, each entry listing the most common genes and DNA. TCRdb's processing, not the study's, gives the V and J calls here. The sample table shows roughly 77,000 distinct CDR3 sequences, and roughly an eighth are seen once. Clones ranked in the top ten supply approximately 4.9% of the sample.

Set within a cohort of healthcare workers in London, UK, this nested case-control study involved weekly PCR testing of nasopharyngeal swabs along with blood sampling. Healthcare workers were enrolled in the week of the UK lockdown, from 23 to 31 March 2020, and were followed every week for up to 16 weeks. The sample taken for sequencing was whole blood. The chain is made from TRBV5-1 and TRBJ2-2, with no reliable assignment of the D segment. The clonotype comes from an adult who was a healthcare worker with PCR-confirmed SARS-CoV-2 infection or an uninfected control (not recorded which). The nucleotide sequence reads TGCGCCAGCAGCCTGGGGTTTCTGGACGCCGGGGAGCTGTTTTTT. It codes for CASSLGFLDAGELFF. Full variable domain (CDR3 extended with the reference TRBV5-1 and TRBJ2-2 proteins): KAGVTQTPRYLIKTRGQQVTLSCSPISGHRSVSWYQQTPGQGLQFLFEYFSETQRNKGNFPGRFSGRQFSNSRSEMNVSTLELGDSALYLCASSLGFLDAGELFFGEGSRLTVL.